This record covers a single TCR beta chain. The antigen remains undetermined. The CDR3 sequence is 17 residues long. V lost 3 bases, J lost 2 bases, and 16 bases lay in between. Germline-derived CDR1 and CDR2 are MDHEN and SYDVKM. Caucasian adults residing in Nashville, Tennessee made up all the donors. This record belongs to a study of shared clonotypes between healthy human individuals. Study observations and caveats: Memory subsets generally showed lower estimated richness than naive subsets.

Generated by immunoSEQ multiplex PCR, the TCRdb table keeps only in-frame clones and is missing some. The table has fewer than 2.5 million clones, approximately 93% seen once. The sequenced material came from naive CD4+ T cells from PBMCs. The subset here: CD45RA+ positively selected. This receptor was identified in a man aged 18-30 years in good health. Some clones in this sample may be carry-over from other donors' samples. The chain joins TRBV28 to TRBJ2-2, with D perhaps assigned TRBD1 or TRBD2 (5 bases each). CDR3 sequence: CASSFDSWGPNTGELFF. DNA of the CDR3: TGTGCCAGCAGTTTTGATTCTTGGGGACCTAACACCGGGGAGCTGTTTTTT.